This T cell receptor (beta chain) comes out of a study of neurological immune-mediated disorders. This clonotype came up many times. Source material was 2 million unsorted PBMCs, stored at -80 °C in RNAlater. Using its own MiXCR run on the 5' RACE reads, TCRdb lists one record per CDR3 protein. The profile shows about 65,000 distinct CDR3 sequences, over 4% of them singletons. Germline values: CDR1 SGHRS, CDR2 YFSETQ. The CDR3 covers 16 residues. After removal of 4 bases from V and 0 bases from J, the junction contained 6 bases not matched to a gene. Sample: PBMCs. This TCR was sampled from a man aged 45-65 years with multiple sclerosis. The rearrangement uses TRBV5-1 and TRBJ1-1; 10 nucleotides match TRBD1. The CDR3 bases are TGCGCCAGCAGCAGGCAGGGACAGGGGTTGAACACTGAAGCTTTCTTT. Protein sequence: CASSRQGQGLNTEAFF.